This TCR beta chain appears in the sequencing data of a study of response to subunit inactivated influenza vaccine. Study results and limitations: Few additional T cells are recruited per seasonal influenza vaccination, authors suggested.

TCRdb re-called the RT-PCR reads through MiXCR, storing one row per CDR3 protein. The table shows under 500,000 distinct CDR3 sequences, with around 9.9% occurring only once. Of note for this clonotype: Its specificity is unknown.

The V end was cut by 4 bases, the J end by 0 bases, with 17 bases between. Germline lookup yields CDR1 SGHRS and CDR2 YFSETQ. CDR3 length: 17 amino acids. The chain couples TRBV5-1 to TRBJ2-1; a weak D match, TRBD2 (6 bases). The source is a man aged 50-59 years who received an inactivated influenza vaccine. The specimen comprised PBMCs from blood, sampled about 40 days after vaccination. The CDR3 sequence is CASSTPRGGISYNEQFF. The CDR3 nucleotides are TGCGCCAGCAGCACTCCACGGGGCGGGATCTCCTACAATGAGCAGTTCTTC.